This TCR beta chain derives from a study of cytomegalovirus exposure and HLA in healthy donors. The PCR made use of 60 Vbeta and 13 Jbeta primers. Only in-frame clones appear in the TCRdb table, and some are missing; sequencing was by immunoSEQ multiplex PCR. The table lists approximately 110,000 clones. Worth noting for this clone: Its antigen remains unidentified.

This CDR3 region has 13 residues. Germline CDR1 and CDR2: SNHLY and FYNNEI. V dropped 6 bases and J dropped 4 bases, with 12 bases sitting between them. Notes on the study in general: Presence/absence analyses rested on an assumption that sequencing depth was roughly uniform across donors. What a later analysis reportedly showed was that an Asian-associated ancestry cluster had fewer N-insertions than the approximately 700-donor mean.

The sequenced material came from PBMCs. The gene calls are TRBV2 and TRBJ1-1; unclear D gene. This receptor was taken from a man aged 18 to 29 in good health and CMV-seronegative. The DNA for the CDR3 is TGTGCCAGCAGATCTACTGATTTCACTGAAGCTTTCTTT. Translating gives CASRSTDFTEAFF.